This TCR beta chain is from a study of blood T cell repertoires in COVID-19. From germline, CDR1 is SGHRS and CDR2 YFSETQ. The CDR3 contains 14 residues. V was pared by 1 base and J by 7 bases, with 15 bases between. Sequencing was performed with immunoSEQ multiplex PCR; in TCRdb, only in-frame clones are kept and a portion is missing. The table shows about 290,000 clones, with around nine tenths occurring only once. The TCR sequence derives from a middle-aged man with acute or convalescent COVID-19. This sequence joins TRBV5-1 and TRBJ2-7, with D possibly matching TRBD2 (5 bases). Material for sequencing was peripheral blood. The DNA of the CDR3 is TGCGCCAGCAGCTTGCTGGAGGCCCCGAAGGAGCAGTACTTC. This encodes CASSLLEAPKEQYF.